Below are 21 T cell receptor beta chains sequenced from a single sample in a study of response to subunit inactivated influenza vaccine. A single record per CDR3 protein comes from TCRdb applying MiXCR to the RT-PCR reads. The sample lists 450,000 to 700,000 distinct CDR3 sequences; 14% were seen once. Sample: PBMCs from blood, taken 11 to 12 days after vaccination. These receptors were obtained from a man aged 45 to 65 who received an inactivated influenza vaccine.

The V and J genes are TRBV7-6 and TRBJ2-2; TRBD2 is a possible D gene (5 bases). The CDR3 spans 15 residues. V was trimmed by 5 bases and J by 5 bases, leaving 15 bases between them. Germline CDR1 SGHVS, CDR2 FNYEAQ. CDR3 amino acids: CASSTTSSWTGELFF. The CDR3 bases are TGTGCCAGCAGCACAACATCTAGCTGGACCGGGGAGCTGTTTTTT.

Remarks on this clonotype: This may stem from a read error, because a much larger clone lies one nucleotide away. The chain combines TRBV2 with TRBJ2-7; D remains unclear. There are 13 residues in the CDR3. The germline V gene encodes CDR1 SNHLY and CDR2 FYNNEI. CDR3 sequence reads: CASSAGFQTEQHF. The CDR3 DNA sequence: TGTGCCAGCAGTGCGGGCTTCCAGACCGAGCAGCACTTC.

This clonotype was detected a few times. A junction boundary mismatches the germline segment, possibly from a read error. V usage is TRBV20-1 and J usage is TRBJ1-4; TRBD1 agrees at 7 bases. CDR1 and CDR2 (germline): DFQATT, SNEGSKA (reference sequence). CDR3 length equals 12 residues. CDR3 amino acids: CSARGTDEKLFF. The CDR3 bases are TGCAGTGCCAGAGGGACAGATGAAAAACTGTTTTTT.

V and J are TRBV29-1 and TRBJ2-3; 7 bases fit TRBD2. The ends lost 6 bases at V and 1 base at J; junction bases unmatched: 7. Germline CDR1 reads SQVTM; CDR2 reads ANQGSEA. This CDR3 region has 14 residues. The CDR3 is CSVWGGFGTDTQYF. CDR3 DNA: TGCAGCGTGTGGGGGGGTTTCGGCACAGATACGCAGTATTTT.

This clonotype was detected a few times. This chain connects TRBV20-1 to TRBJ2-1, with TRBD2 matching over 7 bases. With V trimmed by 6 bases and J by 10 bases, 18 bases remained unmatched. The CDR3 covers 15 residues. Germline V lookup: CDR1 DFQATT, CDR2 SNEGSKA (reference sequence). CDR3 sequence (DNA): TGCAGTGCGATAGGACTAGTACGAGGTACAGACGAGCAGTTCTTC. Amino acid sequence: CSAIGLVRGTDEQFF.

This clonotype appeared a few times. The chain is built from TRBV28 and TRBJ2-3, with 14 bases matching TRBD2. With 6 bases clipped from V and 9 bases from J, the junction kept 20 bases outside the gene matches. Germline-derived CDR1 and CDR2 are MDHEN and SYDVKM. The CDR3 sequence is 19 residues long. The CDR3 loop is CASSYPTSGGASPPETQYF. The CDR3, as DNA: TGTGCCAGCAGCTACCCGACTAGCGGGGGGGCCTCCCCCCCGGAGACGCAGTATTTT.

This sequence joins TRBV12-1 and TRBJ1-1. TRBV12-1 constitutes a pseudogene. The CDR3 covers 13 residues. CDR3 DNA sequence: TGTGCCAGCAGCCGTTACGATGGCACTGAAGCTTTCTTT. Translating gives CASSRYDGTEAFF.

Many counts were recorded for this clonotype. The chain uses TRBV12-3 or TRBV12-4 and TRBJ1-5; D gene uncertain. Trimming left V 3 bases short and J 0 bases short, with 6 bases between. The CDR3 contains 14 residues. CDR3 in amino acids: CASSFAISNQPQHF. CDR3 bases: TGTGCCAGCAGTTTTGCTATTAGCAATCAGCCCCAGCATTTT.

As DNA, the CDR3 is TGTGCCAGTCGACCGGGACACCTCTACGAGCAGTACTTC. Its protein is CASRPGHLYEQYF. This chain links TRBV19 with TRBJ2-7; D possibly corresponds to TRBD1 (6 bases). Germline loops: CDR1 LNHDA, CDR2 SQIVND (reference sequence). V dropped 8 bases and J dropped 3 bases, with 14 bases sitting between them. The CDR3 loop spans 13 amino acids.

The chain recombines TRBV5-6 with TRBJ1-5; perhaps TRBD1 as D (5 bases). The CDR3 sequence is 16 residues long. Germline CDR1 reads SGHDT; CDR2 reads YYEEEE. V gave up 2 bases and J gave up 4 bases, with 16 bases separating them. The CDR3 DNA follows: TGTGCCAGCAGCTTCAGATCAGGGTGGGCTAATCAGCCCCAGCATTTT. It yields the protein CASSFRSGWANQPQHF.

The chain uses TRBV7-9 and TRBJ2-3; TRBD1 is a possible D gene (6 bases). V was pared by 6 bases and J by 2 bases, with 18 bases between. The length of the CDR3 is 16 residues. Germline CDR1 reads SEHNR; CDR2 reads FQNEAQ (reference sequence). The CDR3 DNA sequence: TGTGCCAGCAGTCAAGGGTGGGGGCCGACCACAGATACGCAGTATTTT. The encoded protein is CASSQGWGPTTDTQYF.

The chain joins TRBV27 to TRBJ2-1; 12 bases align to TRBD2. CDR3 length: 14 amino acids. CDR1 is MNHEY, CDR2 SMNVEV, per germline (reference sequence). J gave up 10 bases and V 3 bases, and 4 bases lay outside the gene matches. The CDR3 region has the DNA TGTGCCAGCAGTTTGAGAACTAGCGGGAGGGAGCAGTTCTTC. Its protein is CASSLRTSGREQFF.

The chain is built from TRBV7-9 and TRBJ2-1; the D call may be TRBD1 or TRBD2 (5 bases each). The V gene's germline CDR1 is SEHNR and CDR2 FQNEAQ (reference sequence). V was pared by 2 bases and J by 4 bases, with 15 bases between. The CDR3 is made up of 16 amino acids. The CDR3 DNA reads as TGTGCCAGCAGCTTATGGGGCGGGCCTTCTTACAATGAGCAGTTCTTC. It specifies CASSLWGGPSYNEQFF. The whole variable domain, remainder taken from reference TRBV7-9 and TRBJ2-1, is DTGVSQNPRHKITKRGQNVTFRCDPISEHNRLYWYRQTLGQGPEFLTYFQNEAQLEKSRLLSDRFSAERPKGSFSTLEIQRTEQGDSAMYLCASSLWGGPSYNEQFFGPGTRLTVL.

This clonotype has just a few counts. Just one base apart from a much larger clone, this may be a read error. Here the CDR3 reads CASSQGTKNTEAFF. The CDR3 coding sequence is TGTGCCAGCAGCCAAGGGACAAAGAACACTGAAGCTTTCTTT. The chain has TRBV3-1 and TRBJ1-1; maybe TRBD1 (5 bases). The germline V and J ends were trimmed by 1 base and 1 base, with 7 bases remaining between them. Germline lookup yields CDR1 LGHDT and CDR2 YNNKEL (reference sequence). The CDR3 contains 14 residues.

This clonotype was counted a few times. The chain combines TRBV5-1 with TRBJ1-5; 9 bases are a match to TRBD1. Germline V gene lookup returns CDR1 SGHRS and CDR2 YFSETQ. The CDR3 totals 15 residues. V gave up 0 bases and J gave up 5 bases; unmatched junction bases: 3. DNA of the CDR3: TGCGCCAGCAGCTTGGCCGGGACAGGGTATCAGCCCCAGCATTTT. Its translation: CASSLAGTGYQPQHF.

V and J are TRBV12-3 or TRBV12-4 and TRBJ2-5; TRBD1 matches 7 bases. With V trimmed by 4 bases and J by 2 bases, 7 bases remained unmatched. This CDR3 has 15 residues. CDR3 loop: CASSSGQTSQETQYF. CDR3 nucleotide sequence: TGTGCCAGCAGTTCGGGACAGACGAGTCAAGAGACCCAGTACTTC.

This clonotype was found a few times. The DNA for the CDR3 is TGTGCCAGCAGCTTCCGGGCTACAATAGGGGGGGAGACCCAGTACTTC. It specifies CASSFRATIGGETQYF. The chain is built from TRBV7-8 and TRBJ2-5; perhaps D is TRBD1 or TRBD2 (6 bases each). There are 16 residues in the CDR3. V was clipped by 3 bases and J by 5 bases, with 19 bases between them. Germline V gene lookup returns CDR1 SGHVS and CDR2 FQNEAQ.

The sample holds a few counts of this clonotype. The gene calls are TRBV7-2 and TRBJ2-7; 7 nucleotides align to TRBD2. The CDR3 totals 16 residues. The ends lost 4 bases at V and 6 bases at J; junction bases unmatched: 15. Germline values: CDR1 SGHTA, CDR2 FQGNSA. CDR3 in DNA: TGTGCCAGCAGCTCAACTGGGGGGGGTTTTCTCGGCGAGCAGTACTTC. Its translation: CASSSTGGGFLGEQYF.

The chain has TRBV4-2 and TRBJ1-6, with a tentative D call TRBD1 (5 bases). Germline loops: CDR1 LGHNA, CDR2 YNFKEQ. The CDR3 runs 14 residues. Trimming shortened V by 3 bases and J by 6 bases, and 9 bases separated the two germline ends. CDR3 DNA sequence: TGTGCCAGCAGCCAGGGGGACCTTAATTCACCCCTCCACTTT. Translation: CASSQGDLNSPLHF.

The CDR3 region is CASSQDTSGSTGELFF. The DNA for the CDR3 is TGTGCCAGCAGCCAAGATACTAGCGGAAGCACCGGGGAGCTGTTTTTT. This chain joins TRBV3-1 and TRBJ2-2, with TRBD2 identical over 8 bases. The germline V gene has CDR1 LGHDT and CDR2 YNNKEL (reference sequence). V trimming: 0 bases; J trimming: 4 bases; junction bases outside the gene matches: 4. The CDR3 runs 16 residues.

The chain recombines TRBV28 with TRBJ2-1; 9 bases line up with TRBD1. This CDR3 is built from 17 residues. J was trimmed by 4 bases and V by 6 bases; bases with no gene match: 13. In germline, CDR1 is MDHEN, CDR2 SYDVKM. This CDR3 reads CASSLTPGQGIYNEQFF. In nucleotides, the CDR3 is TGTGCCAGCAGCCTAACACCTGGACAGGGGATTTACAATGAGCAGTTCTTC.